The 6 T cell receptor beta chains below all came from one sample that was sequenced in a study of tumor-infiltrating lymphocytes in primary liver carcinoma. Unsorted bulk tissue (about 19-33 mg) underwent RNA and DNA co-extraction. cDNA specific to TCR beta was made from approximately 0.55 ug of total RNA, with a constant-region primer employed for priming. Researchers made the TCR beta libraries by running three nested multiplex PCR rounds with slightly modified ARM-PCR. Two initial PCR rounds of ten to eleven cycles each paired TRBV1-TRBV30 forward primers with a C-beta reverse primer. TCRdb re-called the multiplex PCR reads through MiXCR, storing one row per CDR3 protein. There are 95,000 to 150,000 distinct CDR3 sequences in the sample; 64% occur only once, and around 8.4% lies in the top ten. Material for sequencing was liver tumor tissue from sampling region 3. Subset noted: tumor region T3, left-lateral pole. The receptors stem from a woman aged 55-69 years with primary liver carcinoma and hepatitis B virus infection.

J is TRBJ2-3 and V is TRBV20-1; D uncertain. The CDR3 sequence is 13 residues long. With 5 bases removed from V and 1 base from J, the gap between germline ends came to 10 bases. Germline CDR1 is DFQATT and CDR2 is SNEGSKA (reference sequence). CDR3 amino acids: CSAEDAGTDTQYF. The CDR3 DNA sequence: TGCAGTGCTGAGGACGCCGGCACAGATACGCAGTATTTT.

Points on this clonotype: The junction differs from germline at one of its ends, possibly a read error. The rearrangement links TRBV12-3 or TRBV12-4 to TRBJ2-4; TRBD1 might be the D (5 bases). The CDR3 is 15 amino acids. CDR3 DNA sequence: TGTGCCGGCAGCCGCCGACAGAATCAAAGAAACATTCAGTACTTC. Protein product: CAGSRRQNQRNIQYF.

This chain connects TRBV6-5 to TRBJ2-2; weak D call: TRBD1 (6 bases). Germline CDR1 is MNHEY and CDR2 is SVGAGI. V lost 9 bases, J lost 3 bases, and 20 bases lay in between. The CDR3 spans 16 residues. Here the CDR3 DNA reads TGTGCCAGGAGCCCCGACAGGTTACATGACACCGGGGAGCTGTTTTTT. This encodes CARSPDRLHDTGELFF.

Comments on this clonotype: With a much larger clone just one base away, this may be a read error. J is TRBJ1-5 and V is TRBV4-1, with D possibly matching TRBD1 (6 bases). The J call is uncertain, as TRBJ2-3 better fits the DNA end. CDR3 length equals 17 residues. The germline gives CDR1 MGHRA, CDR2 YSYEKL. In nucleotides, the CDR3 is TGCGCCAGCAGCCAAGAAGGGGGACATCGGGTCCGTCAGCCCCAGTATTTT. This encodes CASSQEGGHRVRQPQYF.

This clonotype occurred many times. J is TRBJ2-3 and V is TRBV29-1, with D perhaps TRBD2 (6 bases). The CDR3 spans 12 residues. The germline CDR1 and CDR2 sequences are SQVTM and ANQGSEA. V dropped 4 bases and J dropped 4 bases, with 9 bases sitting between them. The chain's CDR3 is CSVAPGADTQYF. In nucleotides, the CDR3 is TGCAGCGTTGCCCCGGGGGCAGATACGCAGTATTTT.

This clonotype appeared many times. The V and J genes are TRBV10-3 and TRBJ2-1, with D possibly TRBD2 on 5 matching bases. This CDR3 spans 14 amino acids. Germline lookup yields CDR1 ENHRY and CDR2 SYGVKD. CDR3 loop: CASGSGNSYNEQFF. The DNA of the CDR3 is TGTGCGTCCGGCTCGGGGAACTCCTACAATGAGCAGTTCTTC.